The 10 T cell receptor beta chains reported below all come from one sample, sequenced in a study of T cells in Graves' hyperthyroidism and ophthalmopathy. TCR beta CDR3 sequences were amplified from RNA transcripts. An initial round of RT-PCR targeting the TCR CDR3 relied on the HTBI primer set. In TCRdb, the multiplex PCR reads were re-called with MiXCR into one record per CDR3 protein. Counted here are more than 300,000 distinct CDR3 sequences, more than 12% occurring once; the ten biggest clones make up roughly 21%. Material for sequencing was blood. All receptors derive from a woman aged 25 to 39 with Graves' ophthalmopathy.

The sample holds one count of this clonotype. The CDR3 end shows no conserved phenylalanine or tryptophan, and so a read error is likely. This sequence joins TRBV28 and TRBJ1-5; possibly TRBD1 for D (5 bases). CDR3 length: 13 residues. Trimming took 6 bases from V and 5 from J, leaving 11 bases between them. Germline-derived CDR1 and CDR2 are MDHEN and SYDVKM. This CDR3 reads CASRDSWDQPQHL. The CDR3 DNA is TGTGCCAGCAGAGACAGTTGGGATCAGCCCCAGCATCTT.

This clonotype was detected many times. V gene TRBV2 combines with J gene TRBJ2-7, with TRBD1 matching over 9 bases. Trimming took 5 bases from V and 4 from J; bases not matched to a gene: 6. The CDR3 sequence is 14 residues long. CDR1 is SNHLY, CDR2 FYNNEI, per germline. The CDR3 loop reads CASSSGTGFYEQYF. The CDR3 DNA follows: TGTGCCAGCAGTTCCGGGACAGGGTTTTACGAGCAGTACTTC.

This clonotype has a handful of counts. The gene calls are TRBV6-1 and TRBJ2-2, with D perhaps TRBD2 (5 bases). The CDR3 consists of 16 residues. CDR1 and CDR2 (germline): MNHNS, SASEGT. V lost 2 bases to trimming and J lost 4 bases, with 14 bases between them. CDR3 coding DNA: TGTGCCAGCAGTGAAATAACTGGGAGACCCACCGGGGAGCTGTTTTTT. Its protein product is CASSEITGRPTGELFF.

A note on this clonotype: A clone one base away is much larger, so this may be a read error. The chain carries TRBV28 and TRBJ2-1; D not certain. The CDR3 has 13 amino acids. Trimming stripped 10 bases from V and 5 bases from J, with 15 bases between. Germline-derived CDR1 and CDR2 are MDHEN and SYDVKM. The CDR3 spells CANISLPDNEQFF. The CDR3 DNA reads TGTGCCAACATATCCTTACCGGACAATGAGCAGTTCTTC.

V and J are TRBV28 and TRBJ1-2; 7 bases match TRBD1. The CDR3 has 13 residues. V shed 5 bases and J 5 bases; nucleotides not matched to a gene: 5. CDR1 and CDR2 (germline): MDHEN, SYDVKM. The CDR3 here is CASSSGTEYGYTF. The CDR3 coding sequence is TGTGCCAGCAGTAGCGGGACAGAATATGGCTACACCTTC.

This clonotype was detected many times. This chain uses TRBV28 with TRBJ2-7, with D perhaps matching TRBD1 (5 bases). The V end was cut by 6 bases, the J end by 7 bases, with 16 bases between. The CDR3 length is 13 residues. CDR1 is MDHEN and CDR2 is SYDVKM in the germline V gene. The CDR3 region is CASSPGMVEEQYF. The CDR3 DNA reads TGTGCCAGCAGCCCAGGGATGGTCGAAGAGCAGTACTTC.

V is TRBV6-1 and J is TRBJ1-4; D possibly corresponds to TRBD1 (6 bases). The CDR3 length is 13 residues. V lost 9 bases and J 8 bases, leaving 16 bases between the germline ends. Germline V gene lookup returns CDR1 MNHNS and CDR2 SASEGT. The DNA for the CDR3 is TGTGCCAGTGAACAGGGATTAGCCGAAAAACTGTTTTTT. Its translation is CASEQGLAEKLFF.

The table lists this clonotype with many counts. The rearrangement uses TRBV5-8 and TRBJ2-7; D possibly corresponds to TRBD2 (6 bases). CDR3 length: 14 residues. Germline CDR1 and CDR2: SGHTS and YDEGEE. V was shortened by 4 bases and J by 2 bases, with 13 bases between the two germline ends. CDR3 sequence reads: CASSQDGGTYEQYF. CDR3 in DNA: TGTGCCAGCAGCCAGGACGGCGGGACCTACGAGCAGTACTTC. Variable domain in full (rest from reference TRBV5-8 and TRBJ2-7): EAGVTQSPTHLIKTRGQQATLRCSPISGHTSVYWYQQALGLGLQFLLWYDEGEERNRGNFPPRFSGRQFPNYSSELNVNALELEDSALYLCASSQDGGTYEQYFGPGTRLTVT.

This clonotype has ten or more counts. This chain uses TRBV7-2 with TRBJ1-2, with TRBD1 as a possible D gene (6 bases). The CDR3 is made up of 15 amino acids. Per the germline V gene, CDR1 is SGHTA and CDR2 is FQGNSA. Trimming shortened V by 1 base and J by 0 bases, and 9 bases separated the two germline ends. The CDR3 region has the DNA TGTGCCAGCAGCTTAGAGCGGGGGCCTAACTATGGCTACACCTTC. Translated, it gives CASSLERGPNYGYTF.

This clonotype has only a few counts. The J gene is TRBJ2-3, the V gene TRBV30; D gene ambiguous. There are 12 residues in the CDR3. Trimming cost V 3 bases and J 2 bases, with 6 bases left between them. CDR1 is GTSNPN and CDR2 is SVGIG in the germline V gene (reference sequence). This CDR3 reads CAWSGSTDTQYF. The DNA for the CDR3 is TGTGCCTGGAGCGGTTCCACAGATACGCAGTATTTT.